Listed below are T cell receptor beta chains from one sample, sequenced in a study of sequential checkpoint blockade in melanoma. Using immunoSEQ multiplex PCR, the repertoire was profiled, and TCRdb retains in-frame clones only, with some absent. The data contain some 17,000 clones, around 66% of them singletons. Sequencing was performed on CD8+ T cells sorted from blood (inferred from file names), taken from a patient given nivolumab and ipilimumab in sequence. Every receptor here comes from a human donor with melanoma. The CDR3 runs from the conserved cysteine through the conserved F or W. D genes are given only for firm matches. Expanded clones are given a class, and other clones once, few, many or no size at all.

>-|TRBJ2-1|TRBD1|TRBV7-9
CASSLGTGFNEQFF
TGTGCCAGCAGCTTAGGGACAGGGTTCAATGAGCAGTTCTTC
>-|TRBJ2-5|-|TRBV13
CASSSQTGGFYQETQYF
TGTGCCAGCAGCTCACAGACAGGAGGTTTTTACCAAGAGACCCAGTACTTC
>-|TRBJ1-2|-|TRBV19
CASSTQGNGYGYTF
TGTGCCAGTAGTACCCAGGGGAATGGCTATGGCTACACCTTC
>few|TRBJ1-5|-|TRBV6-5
CASSYRQDSNQPQHF
TGTGCCAGCAGTTACCGACAGGATAGCAATCAGCCCCAGCATTTT
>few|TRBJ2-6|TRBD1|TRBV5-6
CASSSGTGIAGANVLTF
TGTGCCAGCAGCTCGGGGACAGGGATCGCTGGGGCCAACGTCCTGACTTTC
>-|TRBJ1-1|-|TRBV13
CASSKQEHTEAFF
TGTGCCAGCAGCAAACAGGAGCACACTGAAGCTTTCTTT
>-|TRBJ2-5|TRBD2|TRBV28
CASSYQGLAGRYQETQYF
TGTGCCAGCAGTTACCAAGGACTAGCGGGCCGGTACCAAGAGACCCAGTACTTC
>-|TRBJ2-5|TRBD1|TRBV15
CATSPGDRVRETQYF
TGTGCCACCAGCCCCGGAGACAGGGTTAGGGAGACCCAGTACTTC
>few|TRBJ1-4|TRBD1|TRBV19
CASTLRGQGEKLFF
TGTGCCAGTACCCTCAGGGGGCAGGGTGAAAAACTGTTTTTT
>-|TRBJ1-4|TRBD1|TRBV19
CASSHRGREKLFF
TGTGCCAGTAGTCATAGGGGGCGTGAAAAACTGTTTTTT
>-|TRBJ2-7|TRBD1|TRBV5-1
CASSGTGSPYEQYF
TGCGCCAGCAGCGGGACAGGGTCTCCCTACGAGCAGTACTTC
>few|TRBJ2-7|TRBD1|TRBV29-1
CSVELFRDRASYEQYF
TGCAGCGTTGAATTGTTCCGGGACAGGGCCTCCTACGAGCAGTACTTC
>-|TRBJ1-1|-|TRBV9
CASSSPRQIMNTEAFF
TGTGCCAGCAGCTCACCCCGACAGATCATGAACACTGAAGCTTTCTTT
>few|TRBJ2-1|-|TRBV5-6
CASSFGGENEQFF
TGTGCCAGCAGCTTTGGAGGGGAAAATGAGCAGTTCTTC
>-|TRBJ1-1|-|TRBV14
CASSQDMASEAFF
TGTGCCAGCAGCCAAGATATGGCCAGTGAAGCTTTCTTT
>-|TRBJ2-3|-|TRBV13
CASSYLGGRYF
TGTGCCAGCAGCTATCTAGGAGGGAGGTATTTT
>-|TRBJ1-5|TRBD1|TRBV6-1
CASSRGQGVNQPQHF
TGTGCCAGCAGTCGGGGACAGGGGGTCAATCAGCCCCAGCATTTT
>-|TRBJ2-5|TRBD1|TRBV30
CAWDRGETQYF
TGTGCCTGGGACAGGGGTGAGACCCAGTACTTC
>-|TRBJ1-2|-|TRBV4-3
CASSQEGTLNYGYTF
TGCGCCAGCAGCCAAGAGGGGACACTTAACTATGGCTACACCTTC
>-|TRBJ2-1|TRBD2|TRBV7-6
CASSLEASGRPYNEQFF
TGTGCCAGCAGCTTAGAGGCTAGCGGGAGACCCTACAATGAGCAGTTCTTC
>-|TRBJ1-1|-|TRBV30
CAWSVTDRQNTEAFF
TGTGCCTGGAGTGTAACGGACAGACAGAACACTGAAGCTTTCTTT
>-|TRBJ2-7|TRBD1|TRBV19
CASSNRDSYEQYF
TGTGCCAGTAGTAATAGGGACAGCTACGAGCAGTACTTC
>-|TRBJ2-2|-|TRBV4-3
CASSQDLYTGELFF
TGCGCCAGCAGCCAAGATTTATACACCGGGGAGCTGTTTTTT
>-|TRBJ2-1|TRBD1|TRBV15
CATGGDRGPYNEQFF
TGTGCCACCGGGGGTGACAGGGGGCCCTACAATGAGCAGTTCTTC
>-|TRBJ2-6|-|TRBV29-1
CSVPIQSRANVLTF
TGCAGCGTTCCCATACAAAGTCGGGCCAACGTCCTGACTTTC
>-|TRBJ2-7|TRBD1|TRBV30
CASYPGTGDSYEQYF
TGTGCCTCATACCCCGGGACAGGGGATTCCTACGAGCAGTACTTC
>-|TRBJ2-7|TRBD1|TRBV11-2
CASTNRGEAYEQYF
TGTGCCAGTACTAACAGGGGCGAAGCCTACGAGCAGTACTTC
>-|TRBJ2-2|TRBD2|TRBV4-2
CASSPLLAGDSGELFF
TGTGCCAGCAGCCCATTATTAGCGGGGGACAGCGGGGAGCTGTTTTTT
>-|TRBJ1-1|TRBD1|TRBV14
CASGTGVYGFF
TGTGCCAGCGGGACAGGGGTGTACGGTTTCTTT
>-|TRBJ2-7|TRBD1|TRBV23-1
CASSQSARKTGGLTYEQYF
TGCGCCAGCAGTCAATCGGCCCGGAAAACAGGGGGCCTCACCTACGAGCAGTACTTC
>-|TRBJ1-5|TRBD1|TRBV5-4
CASSLQGSGQPQHF
TGTGCCAGCAGCTTACAGGGGTCGGGTCAGCCCCAGCATTTT
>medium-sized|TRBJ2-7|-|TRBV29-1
CSVEDLGKGRYEQYF
TGCAGCGTTGAAGATCTTGGGAAGGGGAGGTACGAGCAGTACTTC
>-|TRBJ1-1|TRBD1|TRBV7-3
CASSLGTGGIMNTEAFF
TGTGCCAGCAGCCTTGGGACAGGTGGGATTATGAACACTGAAGCTTTCTTT
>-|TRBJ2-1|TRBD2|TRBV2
CATGLAGHNEQFF
TGTGCCACAGGACTAGCGGGACACAATGAGCAGTTCTTC
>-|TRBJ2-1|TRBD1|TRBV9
CASSLGGQGPNEQFF
TGTGCCAGCAGCTTAGGGGGACAGGGGCCTAATGAGCAGTTCTTC
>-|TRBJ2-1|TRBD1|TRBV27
CASIPTHRGFDEQFF
TGTGCCAGCATCCCAACGCACAGGGGTTTCGATGAGCAGTTCTTC
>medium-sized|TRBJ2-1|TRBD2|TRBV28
CASGLIGLAYNEQFF
TGTGCCAGCGGATTGATCGGACTAGCTTACAATGAGCAGTTCTTC
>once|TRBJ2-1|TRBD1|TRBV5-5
CASSPGTGEYNEQFF
TGTGCCAGCAGCCCCGGGACAGGGGAATACAATGAGCAGTTCTTC
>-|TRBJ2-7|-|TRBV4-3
CASSPMSGSYEQYF
TGCGCCAGCAGCCCGATGAGCGGCTCCTACGAGCAGTACTTC
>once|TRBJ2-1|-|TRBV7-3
CASSPTLAESYNEQFF
TGTGCCAGCAGCCCCACTTTAGCGGAGTCGTACAATGAGCAGTTCTTC
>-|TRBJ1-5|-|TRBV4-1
CASSQERGSNQPQHF
TGCGCCAGCAGCCAAGAAAGGGGCAGCAATCAGCCCCAGCATTTT
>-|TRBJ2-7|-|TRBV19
CAAGGSYEQYF
TGTGCCGCTGGAGGTTCCTACGAGCAGTACTTC
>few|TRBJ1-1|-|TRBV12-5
CASTTGILNTEAFF
TGTGCTAGTACAACCGGGATTTTGAACACTGAAGCTTTCTTT
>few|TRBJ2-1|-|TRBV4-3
CASSQERFGSSYNEQFF
TGCGCCAGCAGCCAAGAAAGGTTCGGGAGCTCCTACAATGAGCAGTTCTTC
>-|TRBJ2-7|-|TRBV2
CASSRDIGYEQYF
TGTGCCAGCAGCCGGGACATCGGCTACGAGCAGTACTTC
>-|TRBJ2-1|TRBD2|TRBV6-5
CASSYTSGDSYNEQFF
TGTGCCAGCAGTTACACTAGCGGAGACTCCTACAATGAGCAGTTCTTC
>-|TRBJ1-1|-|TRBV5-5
CASSLGGGTEAFF
TGTGCCAGCAGCTTGGGAGGGGGCACTGAAGCTTTCTTT
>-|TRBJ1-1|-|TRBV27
CASRRGDTEAFF
TGTGCCAGCAGACGAGGAGACACTGAAGCTTTCTTT
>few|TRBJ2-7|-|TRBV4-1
CASSQDSSLGGWEQYF
TGCGCCAGCAGCCAAGATTCATCGCTCGGGGGATGGGAGCAGTACTTC